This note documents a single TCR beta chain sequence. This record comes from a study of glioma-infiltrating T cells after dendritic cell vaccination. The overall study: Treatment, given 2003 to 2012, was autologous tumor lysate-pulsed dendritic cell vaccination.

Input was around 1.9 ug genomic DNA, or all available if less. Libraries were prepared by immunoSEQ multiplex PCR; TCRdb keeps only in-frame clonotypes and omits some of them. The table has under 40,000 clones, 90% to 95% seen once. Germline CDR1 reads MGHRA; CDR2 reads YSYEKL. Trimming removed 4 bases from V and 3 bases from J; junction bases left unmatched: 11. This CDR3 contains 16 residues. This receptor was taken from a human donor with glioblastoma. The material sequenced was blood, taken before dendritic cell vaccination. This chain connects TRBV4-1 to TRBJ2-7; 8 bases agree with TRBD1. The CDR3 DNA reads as TGCGCCAGCAGCCGTACGCCGGGACAGGATAACTACGAGCAGTACTTC. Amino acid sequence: CASSRTPGQDNYEQYF.